Sequencing of this TCR beta chain was carried out in a study of long-term antiretroviral therapy in people with HIV. Points from the study as a whole: Pre-ART clonal expansions dominated every time point's repertoire.

Germline V lookup: CDR1 MGHDK, CDR2 SYGVNS. Trimming removed 9 bases from V and 14 bases from J, with 16 bases in between. The length of the CDR3 is 10 residues. This was the immunoSEQ v3.0 assay at survey level. Data came from immunoSEQ multiplex PCR; TCRdb stores just in-frame clones and leaves some out. The repertoire includes some 18,000 clones, roughly 80% of them detected once, and around 19% sits in the top ten. A note on this clone: The antigen remains undetermined.

Everyone in the study who had HIV was treated in the United States. The genes are TRBV25-1 and TRBJ1-2, with D maybe TRBD1 (5 bases). The TCR was taken from a woman younger than 35 with HIV. The sample in question was unsorted PBMCs, obtained 0.6 years after starting antiretroviral therapy. The DNA for the CDR3 is TGTGCCAGTGAATCGATGGAGGGGACCTTC. Its protein is CASESMEGTF.